This T cell receptor beta chain was captured in a study of shared T cell receptors in the human thymus. This clone has just one count. Produced via immunoSEQ multiplex PCR; TCRdb's table is partial and in-frame only. Of over 450,000 clones listed, around 78% are singletons. The trim removed 4 bases at V and 5 bases at J, leaving 7 bases unmatched. The CDR3 is made up of 15 amino acids. The germline CDR1 and CDR2 sequences are SGHRS and YFSETQ. These data also featured in a second study, about human thymus T cells. That paper states: Resections from corrective heart surgery provided thymus tissue. Gene usage (both V and J) appeared biased in thymic and blood repertoires. Thymic repertoires of unrelated individuals were reported in related research to overlap highly.

The sample consisted of thymocytes. The chain employs TRBV5-1 and TRBJ1-1, with TRBD1 matching over 11 bases. The sequence was collected from a boy under two years old with a congenital heart defect. In DNA, the CDR3 is TGCGCCAGCAGCACACCGGGACAGGGGGGAACTGAAGCTTTCTTT. Residues: CASSTPGQGGTEAFF.